The clone carrying this TCR beta chain appeared once. The sample belongs to a study of blood T cell repertoires in COVID-19. Germline values: CDR1 LNHDA, CDR2 SQIVND (reference sequence). V was trimmed by 4 bases and J by 6 bases, leaving 16 bases between them. The CDR3 is made up of 15 amino acids. The repertoire was sequenced with immunoSEQ multiplex PCR; TCRdb's copy has only in-frame clones and lacks some. The sample has more than 200,000 clones; about 83% are singletons. Sequencing used peripheral blood. This TCR derives from a man aged 40-50 years with active or convalescent COVID-19. The chain links TRBV19 to TRBJ1-5; the D gene is possibly TRBD1 (6 bases). CDR3 amino acids: CASSSGGSYVQPQHF. Here the CDR3 DNA reads TGTGCCAGTAGTAGTGGGGGCTCTTATGTTCAGCCCCAGCATTTT.